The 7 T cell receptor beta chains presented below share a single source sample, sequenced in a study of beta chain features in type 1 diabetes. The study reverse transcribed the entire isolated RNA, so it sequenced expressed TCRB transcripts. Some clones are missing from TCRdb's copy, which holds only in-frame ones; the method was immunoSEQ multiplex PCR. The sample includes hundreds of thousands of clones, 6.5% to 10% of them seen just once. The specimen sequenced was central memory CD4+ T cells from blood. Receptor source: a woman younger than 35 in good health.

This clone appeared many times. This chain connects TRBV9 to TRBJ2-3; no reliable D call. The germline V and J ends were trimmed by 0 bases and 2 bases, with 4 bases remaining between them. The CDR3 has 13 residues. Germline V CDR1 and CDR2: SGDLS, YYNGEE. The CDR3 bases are TGTGCCAGCAGCGTAGAGTCCACAGATACGCAGTATTTT. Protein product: CASSVESTDTQYF.

The CDR3 nucleotides are TGTGCCAGCTCAGGGTTAAATCAGCCCCAGCATTTT. This translates into CASSGLNQPQHF. The rearrangement uses TRBV6-5 and TRBJ1-5; weak D call: TRBD1 (5 bases). V lost 8 bases and J 4 bases, leaving 9 bases between the germline ends. The CDR3 totals 12 residues. The germline V gene encodes CDR1 MNHEY and CDR2 SVGAGI.

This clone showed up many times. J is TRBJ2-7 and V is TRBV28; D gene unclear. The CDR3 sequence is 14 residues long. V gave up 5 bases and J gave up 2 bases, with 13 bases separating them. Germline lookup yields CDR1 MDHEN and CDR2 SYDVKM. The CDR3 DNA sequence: TGTGCCAGCAGTCCCCTTTGGCGGACCTACGAGCAGTACTTC. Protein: CASSPLWRTYEQYF.

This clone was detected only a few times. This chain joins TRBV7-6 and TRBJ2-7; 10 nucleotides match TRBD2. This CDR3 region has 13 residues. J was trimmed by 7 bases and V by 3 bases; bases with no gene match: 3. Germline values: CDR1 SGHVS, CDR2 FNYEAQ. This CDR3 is CASSFLLAGEQYF. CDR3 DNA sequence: TGTGCCAGCAGCTTCCTACTAGCGGGGGAGCAGTACTTC.

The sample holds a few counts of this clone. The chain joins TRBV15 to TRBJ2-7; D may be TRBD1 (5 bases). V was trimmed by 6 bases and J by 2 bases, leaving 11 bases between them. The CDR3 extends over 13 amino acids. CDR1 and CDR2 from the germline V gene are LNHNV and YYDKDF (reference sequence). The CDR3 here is CATRWGPTYEQYF. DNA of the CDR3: TGTGCCACCAGATGGGGCCCTACCTACGAGCAGTACTTC.

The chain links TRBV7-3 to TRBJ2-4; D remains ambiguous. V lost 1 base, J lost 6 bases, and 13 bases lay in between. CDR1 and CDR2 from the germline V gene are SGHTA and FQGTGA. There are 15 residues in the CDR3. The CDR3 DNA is TGTGCCAGCAGCTTAATGGCTGGTTTTGCAAACATTCAGTACTTC. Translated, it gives CASSLMAGFANIQYF.

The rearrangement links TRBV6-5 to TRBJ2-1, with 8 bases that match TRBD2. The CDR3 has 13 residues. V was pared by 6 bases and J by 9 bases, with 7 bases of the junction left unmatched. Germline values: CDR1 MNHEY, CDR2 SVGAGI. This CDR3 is CASSPGTRAEQFF. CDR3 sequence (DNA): TGTGCCAGCAGCCCCGGGACTAGGGCTGAGCAGTTCTTC.